What follows describes a single T cell receptor beta chain. Which antigen it targets is not known. One base away there is no much larger clone; base qualities are not given. The time point tag for this specimen amounts to: before neoadjuvant nivolumab. Patients were newly diagnosed with stage II-IVA oral cavity squamous cell carcinoma and had received no prior systemic or radiation treatment. Everyone in the cohort had locally advanced, HPV-negative oral cavity squamous cell carcinoma. No culture maintenance or expansion was done, as the peripheral blood mononuclear cells went straight to analysis. The samples were drawn from a longitudinal correlative study tied to a single-arm phase II trial testing neoadjuvant nivolumab in oral cavity squamous cell carcinoma. Subject-matched pre- and post-treatment PBMCs and tumors from three responders and three non-responders underwent genomic DNA-based TCRbeta sequencing. Peripheral blood mononuclear cells were drawn once before nivolumab treatment and a second time after treatment, when surgery took place. The Maxwell RSC DNA from Cells kit was used to isolate genomic DNA from PBMCs.

This sample was taken from a study of neoadjuvant anti-PD-1 for oral cavity cancer (dated by TCRdb to the early 2020s). About the study as a whole: Three to four biweekly doses of nivolumab at 3 mg/kg were mostly administered to patients before curative-intent surgical resection. Responders were defined as patients with complete response, partial response or stable disease by RECIST 1.1; non-responders were defined as patients with progression. There were 12 patients in the parent correlative cohort, and the response rate was around 35%. A fourth nivolumab dose was given around day 43 to patients without progression, and definitive surgical resection was performed in those patients on days 50-56.

CDR1 is given as LNHNV and CDR2 as YYDKDF, both from the germline V gene (reference sequence). The CDR3 contains 13 residues, cysteine and phenylalanine counted. The only DNA kept is the CDR3, 39 bases in frame from the first base. Cut back by 10 bases and 0 bases, the V and J ends lie 10 bases apart. Findings and caveats that apply to the study as a whole: After neoadjuvant nivolumab, T cell clonality (Gini index) in PBMCs was significantly higher in non-responders than in responders. Only a few patients per response group were included in the TCR analyses, and the authors called for validation in larger cohorts. Higher pretreatment blood Treg/Th17 ratios correlated with higher pretreatment blood TCRbeta clonality and lower post-treatment tumor TCRbeta clonality.

For deep sequencing, each PBMC sample was run in six replicates, with libraries mostly built from around 500 ng of input genomic DNA. The immunoSEQ hsTCRbeta kit was used to prepare TCRbeta libraries according to the manufacturer's instructions. An Illumina NovaSeq 6000 S4 flow cell was used to sequence the final libraries, which had first been combined to 3 nM. In the original analysis: The immunoSEQ Analyzer was used for raw data preprocessing and quality control. The analysis was restricted to productive rearrangements, with each unique CDR3 amino acid sequence defining a clonotype. Repertoire clonality was estimated as the Gini-Simpson index, computed with the R package tcR. Student's t test was used to compare Gini indices, and Pearson correlation was used to assess associations with tumor size change. Sourced from immuneACCESS, this table was stored by TCRdb with only in-frame sequences that have V and J called. A share of the clones is absent; for the studies checked, an unresolved V gene accounts for under half, and the remainder has no known explanation. That table supplies the V and J calls and clone size; D and trimming were determined from the DNA. A total of about 79,000 clones appear in this sample, around four fifths of them only once. Roughly 3.4% of the sample lies in the top ten.

The material sequenced was PBMCs, taken before nivolumab (anti-PD-1) treatment. This TCR was sampled from a person aged 40-85 years with oral cavity squamous cell carcinoma. The chain is made from TRBV15 and TRBJ2-1; too little of a D gene remains to name it. The CDR3 has the sequence CAIPGDSYNEQFF. The DNA sequence reads TGTGCCATCCCCGGAGACTCCTACAATGAGCAGTTCTTC. Reference TRBV15 and TRBJ2-1 genes cover what lies past the CDR3, so the full variable domain is DAMVIQNPRYQVTQFGKPVTLSCSQTLNHNVMYWYQQKSSQAPKLLFHYYDKDFNNEADTPDNFQSRRPNTSFCFLDIRSPGLGDTAMYLCAIPGDSYNEQFFGPGTRLTVL.